This entry is about one T cell receptor beta chain. The data stem from a study of blood T cell repertoires in COVID-19. CDR1 and CDR2 from the germline V gene are SGDLS and YYNGEE. The CDR3 contains 16 residues. Trimming cost V 0 bases and J 7 bases; bases outside gene matches: 5. TCRdb's table, derived via immunoSEQ multiplex PCR, lists solely in-frame clones and lacks some. This table has 150,000 to 200,000 clones, about four fifths appearing once. This sequence joins TRBV9 and TRBJ2-2; 11 nucleotides align to TRBD1. Material for sequencing was peripheral blood. The source of this sequence is an elderly woman with COVID-19, enrolled during active disease. The CDR3 DNA sequence: TGTGCCAGCAGCGTAGGGACAGGGGGCGGCGGCGGGGAGCTGTTTTTT. This sequence encodes CASSVGTGGGGGELFF. The full variable domain, rest sourced from reference TRBV9 and TRBJ2-2, is DSGVTQTPKHLITATGQRVTLRCSPRSGDLSVYWYQQSLDQGLQFLIQYYNGEERAKGNILERFSAQQFPDLHSELNLSSLELGDSALYFCASSVGTGGGGGELFFGEGSRLTVL.